This T cell receptor beta chain emerged from a study of PD-1 blockade in mismatch repair-deficient tumors. CDR1 is SGHTA and CDR2 is FQGTGA in the germline V gene. The V segment lost 2 bases and the J segment 0 bases; nucleotides outside the gene matches: 15. CDR3 size: 21 residues. Measured with immunoSEQ multiplex PCR; TCRdb has only the in-frame clones, and not every one. This sample yields 130,000 or so clones, of which 85% to 90% are seen a single time; roughly 13% belongs to the top ten. The chain joins TRBV7-3 to TRBJ2-2; 10 bases align to TRBD2. The sequencing used peripheral blood, collected 44 weeks after starting pembrolizumab. The TCR comes from an adult with mismatch repair-deficient cancer. The CDR3 DNA follows: TGTGCCAGCAGCTTATATCCCAGGGGGCTAGCGGGAGAAACGAACACCGGGGAGCTGTTTTTT. Amino acid sequence: CASSLYPRGLAGETNTGELFF.